The clone carrying this TCR beta chain has a count of ten or more. Amplification yielded TCR beta CDR3 regions, with RNA transcripts as the source. Primed by the HTBI set, a first-round RT-PCR was run on the TCR CDR3. TCRdb reprocessed the multiplex PCR reads via MiXCR and lists one record per CDR3 protein. This table holds about 610,000 distinct CDR3 sequences, about 15% found once. The data stem from a study of T cells in Graves' hyperthyroidism and ophthalmopathy. Study context: At the time of initial diagnosis and before any treatment, peripheral blood was collected.

From 10 ml of fresh peripheral blood, PBMCs were isolated. Trimming cost V 6 bases and J 3 bases, with 12 bases left between them. The CDR3 consists of 14 residues. CDR1 is LNHNV and CDR2 is YYDKDF in the germline V gene (reference sequence). This clonotype was obtained from a woman aged 40 to 55 with Graves' ophthalmopathy. Sequencing was done on a sample of blood. The J gene is TRBJ1-5, the V gene TRBV15; perhaps TRBD1 as D (5 bases). As DNA, the CDR3 is TGTGCCACCAGTGCGAGCAGGGTCAATCAGCCCCAGCATTTT. Its protein is CATSASRVNQPQHF.